This T cell receptor beta chain was found in a study of Graves' ophthalmopathy and Graves' hyperthyroidism (dated by TCRdb to the late 2010s). For the study in its entirety: Peripheral blood samples were taken at the time of initial diagnosis, before any treatment was given. The study used TCR beta repertoire signatures to distinguish Graves' ophthalmopathy from Graves' hyperthyroidism and to predict progression to ophthalmopathy. In total, approximately 130 blood samples were TCR-sequenced: some 40 ophthalmopathy, some 75 hyperthyroidism and some 17 hyperthyroidism-to-ophthalmopathy patients. A discovery set of about a hundred patients (approximately 42 ophthalmopathy, approximately 58 stable hyperthyroidism) was enrolled to explore V-J signatures distinguishing ophthalmopathy from hyperthyroidism. An independent validation cohort comprised 18 to 20 hyperthyroidism patients and 15 to 17 patients who later progressed from hyperthyroidism to ophthalmopathy. In about six hyperthyroidism patients, the T-cell repertoire of thyroid tissue was compared with the T-cell repertoire of blood. After sampling, hyperthyroidism patients received methimazole starting at 30 mg daily, and ophthalmopathy patients received high-dose intravenous methylprednisolone. The 85 to 100 discovery patients were divided at random into training and test sets in a 7:3 ratio. What the study reported, not specific to this receptor: Most of the expanded thyroid clonotypes with a frequency above 0.001 were also detected in blood, and it was suggested that the thyroid immune response may be reflected by blood repertoires. Sample size was not predetermined statistically, and investigators were not blinded to group allocation. In validation, the model predicted ophthalmopathy progression with more than 70% sensitivity and 72.22% specificity; roughly eleven predicted patients were CT-confirmed with GO in a median of about 6.1 months. In cross-validation, the 13-signature model distinguished ophthalmopathy from stable hyperthyroidism with less than 90% sensitivity and approximately 81% specificity, while in the test set the corresponding values were about 79% and 69%.

The sample holds many counts of this clonotype. The target of this receptor is not known. No much larger clonotype is one base removed from it; base qualities were not supplied. For repertoire sequencing, TCR beta CDR3 regions were amplified from RNA transcripts. The first round of RT-PCR was done with HTBI primers and the Qiagen OneStep RT-PCR kit, and was followed by a second round of multiplex PCR, then size selection and purification. Sequencing of the libraries was carried out on an Illumina HiSeq2000 in paired-end mode with 100 bp reads. The authors' analysis ran thus. SOAPnuke was used to process the reads, throwing out any read that had adapters, had uncalled bases, had a mean Phred below 15, or lacked an exact constant-primer or identifier match. COPE v1.2.5 was used to merge high-quality paired reads. Unique nucleotide sequences were defined as clonotypes and aligned to IMGT TRB V, D and J references using MiTCR v1.1. Analysis was restricted to V-J combinations with a frequency above 0.0001, which covered roughly 99% of repertoires. For each V-J combination, a TCR clonal expansion and chaos score was defined as the ratio of F50 clonal expansion to chaos observed in the TCRdist matrix. Features were reduced by Welch's t-statistics and random forest to more than 10 V-J combinations, which fed a naive Bayes classifier. The Morisita-Horn index was used to measure how similar the thyroid and blood repertoires were. TCRdb reworked the public reads: Q25 trimming with fastp, MiXCR clone assembly, productive beta chains retained. Here each entry gathers all rows of one CDR3 protein and keeps the most common genes and DNA. The V and J calls come from TCRdb's annotation, not from the publication. The sample yields hundreds of thousands of distinct CDR3 sequences; about 24% were counted once. Clones ranked in the top ten supply 7.1% of the sample.

V drops 7 bases and J drops 2 bases, leaving 16 bases in between. Including the terminal cysteine and phenylalanine, the CDR3 comprises 14 residues. The kept DNA is CDR3 alone, 42 bases in frame from the first base. Based on the germline V gene, the CDR1 and CDR2 sequences are SGHRS and YFSETQ. Hyperthyroidism was considered stable if no progression to ophthalmopathy occurred within 18 months of follow-up. Patients with hyperthyroidism were aged 18 to 65 years, had been newly diagnosed, and had a disease duration of less than 2 months. Patients with other autoimmune diseases, uncontrolled infections, pregnancy or lactation were excluded. Diagnosis was based on clinical symptoms, serum thyroxine, TRAb, thyroid ultrasound and orbital computed tomography. Ficoll-Paque density gradient centrifugation was used to isolate PBMCs from around 9.1 ml of fresh peripheral blood. Trizol reagent was used to extract the total RNA, and its quality was then checked on an Agilent 2100 Bioanalyzer.

The rearrangement combines TRBV5-1 with TRBJ2-7; tentative D gene TRBD1, with 6 bases matching. Specimen: peripheral blood. The sequence was collected from a woman under 30 with stable Graves' hyperthyroidism. Some clones in this sample may be carry-over from other donors' samples. Donor details come from another sample of the same person, matched by shared clones. The nucleotide sequence reads as follows: TGCGCCAGCGGGCCACAGACAGGTACCTACGAGCAGTACTTC. It is translated as CASGPQTGTYEQYF.